The 13 T cell receptor beta chains given below trace back to one sample, sequenced in a study of T cell responses to AZD1222 COVID-19 vaccine. Sequenced by immunoSEQ multiplex PCR; TCRdb stores in-frame clones only, minus some. The data hold 150,000 or so clones, with roughly 93% observed a single time. The sample here was peripheral blood, taken on day 0 of MenACWY control vaccination. The receptors originated from an adult in good health.

The chain links TRBV19 to TRBJ2-7; 7 nucleotides line up with TRBD1. The CDR3 totals 15 residues. Germline CDR1 LNHDA, CDR2 SQIVND (reference sequence). The J segment lost 0 bases and the V segment lost 4 bases, leaving 6 bases of the junction unmatched. The CDR3 coding sequence is TGTGCCAGTAGTACTTCATACAGGGGCTCCTACGAGCAGTACTTC. As protein: CASSTSYRGSYEQYF.

The chain carries TRBV7-2 and TRBJ1-6; D is perhaps TRBD1 (5 bases). In germline, CDR1 is SGHTA, CDR2 FQGNSA. Trimming took off 2 bases at V and 7 bases at J, with 12 bases between the two ends. The CDR3 is 15 amino acids. The CDR3 region has the DNA TGTGCCAGCAGCTTATTAGGGGCCGGAAATTCACCCCTCCACTTT. Protein: CASSLLGAGNSPLHF.

This sequence joins TRBV27 and TRBJ1-1; D uncertain. The CDR3 runs to 16 residues. Germline loops: CDR1 MNHEY, CDR2 SMNVEV (reference sequence). V lost 6 bases, J lost 0 bases, and 17 bases lay in between. The CDR3 bases are TGTGCCAGCAGCCCGCTGACGGTCCTCGTGAACACTGAAGCTTTCTTT. Protein product: CASSPLTVLVNTEAFF.

V usage is TRBV5-6 and J usage is TRBJ2-7; 9 bases line up with TRBD1. CDR1 SGHDT and CDR2 YYEEEE come from the germline V gene. Losses at the gene ends were 1 base for V and 4 bases for J; bases not matched to a gene: 6. The CDR3 covers 15 residues. CDR3: CASSLPGDREYEQYF. In DNA, the CDR3 is TGTGCCAGCAGCTTGCCAGGGGACAGGGAGTACGAGCAGTACTTC.

The rearrangement joins TRBV10-3 to TRBJ2-3; TRBD2 aligns across 7 bases. The CDR3 runs to 14 residues. CDR1 ENHRY and CDR2 SYGVKD come from the germline V gene. The V and J ends lost 9 bases and 6 bases, in that order; junction bases with no gene match: 12. CDR3 amino acids: CAISSGGLGDTQYF. The CDR3 DNA sequence: TGTGCCATTTCCTCGGGGGGATTAGGGGATACGCAGTATTTT.

The chain joins TRBV28 to TRBJ1-1; 8 bases are shared with TRBD1. The length of the CDR3 is 14 residues. V dropped 4 bases and J dropped 5; count of bases not matched to a gene: 6. Germline CDR1 reads MDHEN; CDR2 reads SYDVKM. The CDR3 DNA sequence: TGTGCCAGCAGTTCAACAGGGGGTTGGACTGAAGCTTTCTTT. It is translated as CASSSTGGWTEAFF. Together with reference TRBV28 and TRBJ1-1, the CDR3 gives the full variable domain: DVKVTQSSRYLVKRTGEKVFLECVQDMDHENMFWYRQDPGLGLRLIYFSYDVKMKEKGDIPEGYSVSREKKERFSLILESASTNQTSMYLCASSSTGGWTEAFFGQGTRLTVV.

This chain connects TRBV11-2 to TRBJ2-1, with TRBD2 matching 11 bases. Trimming cost V 1 base and J 10 bases; bases outside gene matches: 6. The CDR3 has 15 amino acids. CDR1 is SGHAT, CDR2 FQNNGV, per germline. The CDR3 spells CASSLVTSGMGEQFF. The CDR3 DNA sequence: TGTGCCAGCAGCTTAGTGACTAGCGGGATGGGGGAGCAGTTCTTC.

This rearrangement joins TRBV27 to TRBJ1-6, with D perhaps TRBD1 (6 bases). The V and J ends lost 6 bases and 2 bases respectively, with 14 bases between them. This CDR3 region has 16 residues. Germline V gene data show CDR1 as MNHEY and CDR2 as SMNVEV (reference sequence). The CDR3 region is CASRPGAGPYNSPLHF. The CDR3 region has the DNA TGTGCCAGCAGGCCAGGGGCGGGGCCCTATAATTCACCCCTCCACTTT.

This sequence joins TRBV5-1 and TRBJ2-6, with D perhaps TRBD1 (6 bases). V was pared by 7 bases and J by 0 bases, with 14 bases between. Germline lookup yields CDR1 SGHRS and CDR2 YFSETQ. The CDR3 covers 16 residues. Here the CDR3 reads CASGTGSSSGANVLTF. DNA for the CDR3: TGCGCCAGCGGTACAGGGAGCAGCTCTGGGGCCAACGTCCTGACTTTC.

V gene TRBV4-3 combines with J gene TRBJ2-7; 7 bases fit TRBD1. CDR3 length equals 14 residues. The V segment lost 1 base and the J segment 3 bases; nucleotides outside the gene matches: 3. The V gene's germline CDR1 is LGHNA and CDR2 YSLEER. The CDR3 loop is CASSQATGNYEQYF. The CDR3 DNA reads TGCGCCAGCAGCCAAGCGACAGGGAACTACGAGCAGTACTTC.

About this clone itself: At the DNA level, this CDR3 is encoded by other sequences in the same sample as well. The rearrangement uses TRBV28 and TRBJ2-7; the D gene is possibly TRBD2 (6 bases). This CDR3 region has 14 residues. V was pared by 2 bases and J by 3 bases, with 11 bases between. Germline lookup yields CDR1 MDHEN and CDR2 SYDVKM. The CDR3 loop reads CASSLTSSYYEQYF. DNA of the CDR3: TGTGCCAGCAGTTTAACTAGCAGCTACTACGAGCAGTACTTC.

V is TRBV7-2 and J is TRBJ2-3, with D perhaps TRBD1 (6 bases). The CDR3 length is 14 residues. Germline V gene lookup returns CDR1 SGHTA and CDR2 FQGNSA. V shed 5 bases and J shed 4 bases, with 13 bases lying between them. The CDR3 loop reads CASSLTWGPDTQYF. As DNA, the CDR3 is TGTGCCAGCAGCCTCACTTGGGGGCCAGATACGCAGTATTTT.

The genes are TRBV5-1 and TRBJ2-2, with TRBD1 identical over 7 bases. J was trimmed by 7 bases and V by 4 bases; bases with no gene match: 4. Germline assignment: CDR1 SGHRS and CDR2 YFSETQ. CDR3 length equals 13 residues. The CDR3 nucleotides are TGCGCCAGCAGCCTAGGGACAGTCGGGGAGCTGTTTTTT. The encoded protein is CASSLGTVGELFF.